Listed below are T cell receptor beta chains from one sample, sequenced in a study of cytomegalovirus exposure and HLA in healthy donors. TCRdb's copy holds only in-frame clones and misses some; the assay was immunoSEQ multiplex PCR. Found here are under 250,000 clones, 75% to 80% of them singletons; the top ten hold 1.5% to 2%. Sequenced input: PBMCs. All receptors derive from a male donor in good health and CMV-seronegative. Both conserved end residues are part of each CDR3. A D gene is named only where the DNA matches it firmly. Not every row has a clone size; where given, it reads once, few, many or a size class.

cdr3_length,clone_size,v_call,d_call,j_call,cdr3_aa,cdr3_nt
11,few,TRBV7-9,-,TRBJ1-1,CSERSPVRAFF,TGTTCAGAGAGGTCTCCCGTCAGAGCTTTCTTT
18,-,TRBV7-3,TRBD2,TRBJ2-3,CASSIEPGLAGKLDTQYF,TGTGCCAGCAGCATAGAACCGGGACTAGCGGGGAAACTAGATACGCAGTATTTT
14,-,TRBV2,-,TRBJ2-3,CASSERLNTDTQYF,TGTGCCAGCAGTGAACGACTTAACACAGATACGCAGTATTTT
15,-,TRBV2,-,TRBJ1-1,CASSLLGGGDTEAFF,TGTGCCAGCAGTCTCCTCGGGGGTGGTGACACTGAAGCTTTCTTT
17,few,TRBV5-4,TRBD2,TRBJ2-3,CASSQTRGGISTDTQYF,TGTGCCAGCAGCCAAACCCGCGGGGGGATAAGCACAGATACGCAGTATTTT
17,-,TRBV7-2,TRBD2,TRBJ2-3,CASSLGAGGGMLDTQYF,TGTGCCAGCAGCTTAGGAGCGGGAGGTGGGATGCTTGATACGCAGTATTTT
14,once,TRBV30,TRBD1,TRBJ1-4,CAWSYTGEVEKLFF,TGTGCCTGGAGCTATACAGGGGAGGTTGAAAAACTGTTTTTT
15,-,TRBV6-1,TRBD1,TRBJ1-5,CASSGSQGGNQPQHF,TGTGCCAGCAGTGGATCACAGGGGGGCAATCAGCCCCAGCATTTT
11,-,TRBV20-1,-,TRBJ1-2,CSAATGYGYTF,TGCAGTGCTGCTACAGGCTATGGCTACACCTTC
12,-,TRBV9,TRBD1,TRBJ1-2,CASSDRVHGYTF,TGTGCCAGCTCCGACAGGGTACATGGCTACACCTTC
13,-,TRBV10-3,-,TRBJ1-1,CAISDRLNTEAFF,TGTGCCATCAGTGACCGTTTGAACACTGAAGCTTTCTTT
15,-,TRBV9,TRBD1,TRBJ1-5,CASSRRQGSGQPQHF,TGTGCCAGCAGCCGCAGACAGGGAAGTGGTCAGCCCCAGCATTTT
11,-,TRBV20-1,-,TRBJ2-2,CSARVAGELFF,TGCAGTGCTAGAGTAGCCGGGGAGCTGTTTTTT
12,-,TRBV5-4,TRBD1,TRBJ2-7,CASSWDRYEQYF,TGTGCCAGCAGCTGGGACAGATACGAGCAGTACTTC
17,-,TRBV7-3,TRBD2,TRBJ2-2,CASSSEVHGGDTGELFF,TGTGCCAGCAGCTCAGAAGTCCACGGGGGGGACACCGGGGAGCTGTTTTTT
16,few,TRBV4-2,-,TRBJ1-6,CASSQETDRRDSPLHF,TGTGCCAGCAGCCAAGAGACTGACAGGAGAGATTCACCCCTCCACTTT
13,-,TRBV19,-,TRBJ1-2,CASSDRGNYGYTF,TGTGCCAGTAGCGATAGGGGGAACTATGGCTACACCTTC
14,-,TRBV5-1,TRBD2,TRBJ2-3,CASSRGGNTDTQYF,TGCGCCAGCAGCCGGGGGGGGAACACAGATACGCAGTATTTT
13,-,TRBV6-5,TRBD1,TRBJ1-1,CASKQGLALPAFF,TGTGCCAGCAAACAGGGGTTGGCTTTGCCGGCTTTCTTT
12,-,TRBV18,-,TRBJ2-7,CASSPSGHEQYF,TGTGCCAGCTCGCCTTCGGGTCACGAGCAGTACTTC
13,-,TRBV13,-,TRBJ1-5,CAGSLERDQPQHF,TGTGCCGGCAGCTTAGAGAGGGATCAGCCCCAGCATTTT
14,-,TRBV4-2,-,TRBJ2-5,CASSQESAGETQYF,TGTGCCAGCAGCCAAGAATCAGCCGGGGAGACCCAGTACTTC
14,-,TRBV5-4,TRBD1,TRBJ2-7,CASATRDRDYEQYF,TGTGCCAGCGCCACCCGGGACAGGGACTACGAGCAGTACTTC
16,-,TRBV18,TRBD1,TRBJ1-5,CASSPTTGDSNQPQHF,TGTGCCAGCTCACCAACGACAGGGGATAGCAATCAGCCCCAGCATTTT
17,-,TRBV28,TRBD2,TRBJ2-7,CASSLASLAGGFYEQYF,TGTGCCAGCAGCCTGGCTTCGCTAGCGGGGGGATTCTACGAGCAGTACTTC
13,-,TRBV16,-,TRBJ2-3,CASSQTGTDTQYF,TGTGCCAGCAGCCAGACAGGAACAGATACGCAGTATTTT
15,-,TRBV5-6,-,TRBJ1-5,CASSSRTFGNQPQHF,TGTGCCAGCAGCTCAAGGACATTTGGCAATCAGCCCCAGCATTTT
16,-,TRBV12-5,TRBD1,TRBJ1-3,CASASPGGLGGNTIYF,TGTGCTAGTGCCAGCCCAGGGGGACTGGGCGGAAACACCATATATTTT
13,-,TRBV23-1,TRBD1,TRBJ1-2,CASSLQGAYGYTF,TGCGCCAGCAGTCTACAGGGGGCCTATGGCTACACCTTC
13,-,TRBV2,-,TRBJ2-1,CATHRQLDNEQFF,TGTGCCACCCATAGACAGTTAGACAATGAGCAGTTCTTC
18,-,TRBV27,-,TRBJ2-1,CASSSRGLTGLGYNEQFF,TGTGCCAGCAGTTCCCGTGGTCTAACAGGGTTAGGATACAATGAGCAGTTCTTC
14,-,TRBV30,-,TRBJ2-2,CAWSALGGTGELFF,TGTGCCTGGAGTGCCCTAGGGGGTACCGGGGAGCTGTTTTTT
14,-,TRBV19,-,TRBJ1-2,CASSPPGENYGYTF,TGTGCCAGTAGTCCGCCGGGGGAAAACTATGGCTACACCTTC
14,-,TRBV19,-,TRBJ2-2,CASSPRQGTGELFF,TGTGCCAGTAGTCCCCGCCAGGGAACCGGGGAGCTGTTTTTT
14,-,TRBV5-1,-,TRBJ2-3,CASSPPGSTDTQYF,TGCGCCAGCAGCCCCCCCGGTAGCACAGATACGCAGTATTTT
15,-,TRBV5-4,-,TRBJ2-2,CASSLDTGNTGELFF,TGTGCCAGCAGCTTGGACACGGGGAACACCGGGGAGCTGTTTTTT
18,few,TRBV19,TRBD2,TRBJ2-3,CASSIWLAGMVRTDTQYF,TGTGCCAGTAGTATATGGCTAGCGGGTATGGTTAGGACAGATACGCAGTATTTT
13,-,TRBV29-1,-,TRBJ2-7,CSVRRQGPYEQYF,TGCAGCGTGAGGAGGCAGGGGCCCTACGAGCAGTACTTC
14,few,TRBV5-1,-,TRBJ2-7,CASSAQGSSYEQYF,TGCGCCAGCAGCGCACAGGGAAGCTCCTACGAGCAGTACTTC
15,-,TRBV27,TRBD1,TRBJ2-1,CASSFGQGGFGEQFF,TGTGCCAGCAGTTTCGGACAGGGGGGCTTTGGTGAGCAGTTCTTC
15,-,TRBV6-1,TRBD2,TRBJ2-3,CASLTSGRVSDTQYF,TGTGCCAGCTTAACTAGCGGGAGGGTATCAGATACGCAGTATTTT
14,-,TRBV7-8,-,TRBJ2-4,CASSLGAPENIQYF,TGTGCCAGCAGCTTAGGAGCCCCGGAAAACATTCAGTACTTC
16,-,TRBV2,TRBD1,TRBJ2-3,CASSTRQGIRRDTQYF,TGTGCCAGCAGTACGCGACAGGGGATACGGAGGGATACGCAGTATTTT
14,-,TRBV4-3,-,TRBJ2-7,CASSPNVRLYEQYF,TGCGCCAGCAGCCCCAACGTGAGGCTCTACGAGCAGTACTTC
15,many,TRBV25-1,-,TRBJ2-7,CASSDPRDIFSEQYF,TGTGCCAGCAGTGATCCCCGGGACATATTTTCCGAGCAGTACTTC
15,-,TRBV7-3,TRBD2,TRBJ2-1,CASSLTSGIDNEQFF,TGTGCCAGCAGCTTGACTAGCGGGATCGACAATGAGCAGTTCTTC
16,-,TRBV19,TRBD2,TRBJ2-5,CASSPKLAGGQETQYF,TGTGCCAGTAGTCCGAAACTAGCGGGGGGCCAAGAGACCCAGTACTTC
16,-,TRBV13,TRBD1,TRBJ2-7,CASSLAGQGVTYEQYF,TGTGCCAGCAGCTTAGCCGGACAGGGGGTAACCTACGAGCAGTACTTC
18,-,TRBV4-2,TRBD2,TRBJ2-7,CASSSEGGFGPESYEQYF,TGTGCCAGCAGCTCTGAGGGAGGGTTCGGTCCGGAATCCTACGAGCAGTACTTC
12,few,TRBV27,-,TRBJ1-1,CASSTGNTEAFF,TGTGCCAGCTCTACAGGGAACACTGAAGCTTTCTTT